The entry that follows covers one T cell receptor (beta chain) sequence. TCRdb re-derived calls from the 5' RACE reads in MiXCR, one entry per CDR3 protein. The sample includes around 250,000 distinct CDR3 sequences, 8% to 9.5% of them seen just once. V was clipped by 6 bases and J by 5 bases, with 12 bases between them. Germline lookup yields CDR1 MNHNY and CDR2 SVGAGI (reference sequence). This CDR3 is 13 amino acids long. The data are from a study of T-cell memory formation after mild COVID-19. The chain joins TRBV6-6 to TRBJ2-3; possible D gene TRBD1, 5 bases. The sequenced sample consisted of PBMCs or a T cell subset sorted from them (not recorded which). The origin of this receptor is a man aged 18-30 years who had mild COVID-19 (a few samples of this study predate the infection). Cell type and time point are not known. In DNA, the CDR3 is TGTGCCAGCAGCGCGACAGACATAGATACGCAGTATTTT. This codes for CASSATDIDTQYF.